A selection of T cell receptor beta chains follows, all from one sample in a study of identical twins. One entry per CDR3 protein, called by TCRdb with MiXCR from the 5' RACE reads. Of a few hundred thousand distinct CDR3 sequences listed, about 13% were seen once; the top ten hold more than 0.8%. The sample also formed part of further work on yellow fever vaccine responses in identical twins.

What was sequenced was CD4+ T cells sorted from blood. Receptor source: a woman younger than 35 in good health. Both conserved end residues are part of each CDR3. The order of the fields is CDR3 DNA, CDR3 protein, CDR3 length, D gene, J gene, clone size, V gene. D genes are given only for firm matches. Not every row has a clone size; where given, it reads once, few, many or a size class.

CDR3nt: TGTGCCATCAGTGAGTCGCGGTCCAAAAACATTCAGTACTTC
CDR3aa: CAISESRSKNIQYF
len: 14
d_gene: -
j_gene: TRBJ2-4
abundance: many
v_gene: TRBV10-3

CDR3nt: TGCAGTGCTAGAGATTGGGGGCTACCCTATCAGCCCCAGCATTTT
CDR3aa: CSARDWGLPYQPQHF
len: 15
d_gene: -
j_gene: TRBJ1-5
abundance: -
v_gene: TRBV20-1

CDR3nt: TGTGCCAGCAGCCAAGATTGGGGGGGTAGCACAGATACGCAGTATTTT
CDR3aa: CASSQDWGGSTDTQYF
len: 16
d_gene: -
j_gene: TRBJ2-3
abundance: few
v_gene: TRBV3-2

CDR3nt: TGCAGTGCTAGAGATCGGTTTAGCGGGGCCTACAATGAGCAGTTCTTC
CDR3aa: CSARDRFSGAYNEQFF
len: 16
d_gene: TRBD2
j_gene: TRBJ2-1
abundance: -
v_gene: TRBV20-1

CDR3nt: TGCGCCAGCAGCTTGGCCACAAGGGGAGGGAGCGAAAAACTGTTTTTT
CDR3aa: CASSLATRGGSEKLFF
len: 16
d_gene: -
j_gene: TRBJ1-4
abundance: few
v_gene: TRBV5-1

CDR3nt: TGTGCCAGCTCCTCGGACTGGAGAGAGCAGTACTTC
CDR3aa: CASSSDWREQYF
len: 12
d_gene: -
j_gene: TRBJ2-7
abundance: few
v_gene: TRBV7-2

CDR3nt: TGTGCCAGCTCATACGACCAGCACCGCGGGGCCAATGAGCAGTTCTTC
CDR3aa: CASSYDQHRGANEQFF
len: 16
d_gene: -
j_gene: TRBJ2-1
abundance: many
v_gene: TRBV18

CDR3nt: TGTGCCAGCAGCTTAGGTCCGGGGGGGACGCAAGAGACCCAGTACTTC
CDR3aa: CASSLGPGGTQETQYF
len: 16
d_gene: TRBD2
j_gene: TRBJ2-5
abundance: -
v_gene: TRBV7-2

CDR3nt: TGTGCCACCAGTGATCCAACCCGACAGGGCAAGAACACCGGGGAGCTGTTTTTT
CDR3aa: CATSDPTRQGKNTGELFF
len: 18
d_gene: TRBD1
j_gene: TRBJ2-2
abundance: few
v_gene: TRBV24-1

CDR3nt: TGTGCCAGCAGCTGGACTCCGACCTACGAGCAGTACTTC
CDR3aa: CASSWTPTYEQYF
len: 13
d_gene: -
j_gene: TRBJ2-7
abundance: -
v_gene: TRBV12-3/TRBV12-4

CDR3nt: TGTGCCAGCAGTTATCGTGGGGGGGCATTAGAGACCCAGTACTTC
CDR3aa: CASSYRGGALETQYF
len: 15
d_gene: -
j_gene: TRBJ2-5
abundance: -
v_gene: TRBV7-6

CDR3nt: TGTGCCAGCAACCCTTTTGCGACTAGCTCCTACGAGCAGTACTTC
CDR3aa: CASNPFATSSYEQYF
len: 15
d_gene: -
j_gene: TRBJ2-7
abundance: -
v_gene: TRBV6-1

CDR3nt: TGTGCCAGCAGCCGGCGACAGGGGGGTAACACCGGGGAGCTGTTTTTT
CDR3aa: CASSRRQGGNTGELFF
len: 16
d_gene: TRBD1
j_gene: TRBJ2-2
abundance: -
v_gene: TRBV3-1

CDR3nt: TGTGCCAGCAGTTTATTAGGCATAGTAGCCGGGGAGCTGTTTTTT
CDR3aa: CASSLLGIVAGELFF
len: 15
d_gene: -
j_gene: TRBJ2-2
abundance: -
v_gene: TRBV28

CDR3nt: TGTGCCAGCAGCCAAATCTCTGACAGAAGATACGAGCAGTACTTC
CDR3aa: CASSQISDRRYEQYF
len: 15
d_gene: -
j_gene: TRBJ2-7
abundance: few
v_gene: TRBV3-1

CDR3nt: TGCGCCAGCAGCCTGCTCGTGGGCGGTAACACCGGGGAGCTGTTTTTT
CDR3aa: CASSLLVGGNTGELFF
len: 16
d_gene: -
j_gene: TRBJ2-2
abundance: many
v_gene: TRBV4-3

CDR3nt: TGCGCCAGCAGCACCGGACTAGCGGACACGAGTGGGCAGTTCTTC
CDR3aa: CASSTGLADTSGQFF
len: 15
d_gene: TRBD2
j_gene: TRBJ2-1
abundance: -
v_gene: TRBV5-1

CDR3nt: TGCGCCAGCAGCCCCCGGGAGCGGGGGGGTGACAATGAGCAGTTCTTC
CDR3aa: CASSPRERGGDNEQFF
len: 16
d_gene: TRBD2
j_gene: TRBJ2-1
abundance: many
v_gene: TRBV5-1

CDR3nt: TGTGCCAGCAGTCGAGCGGGAGGGGGCCGAGAGACCCAGTACTTC
CDR3aa: CASSRAGGGRETQYF
len: 15
d_gene: TRBD2
j_gene: TRBJ2-5
abundance: -
v_gene: TRBV12-3/TRBV12-4

CDR3nt: TGTGCCAGCAGTCGGGAGCGCAACTCCTACAATGAGCAGTTCTTC
CDR3aa: CASSRERNSYNEQFF
len: 15
d_gene: -
j_gene: TRBJ2-1
abundance: -
v_gene: TRBV2

CDR3nt: TGTGCCACCAGCAGACCGGGAGAAGGAAAGGGTGGCTACACCTTC
CDR3aa: CATSRPGEGKGGYTF
len: 15
d_gene: -
j_gene: TRBJ1-2
abundance: -
v_gene: TRBV15

CDR3nt: TGCAGTGCTCCGCCGGTGGTAGCGGGATGGCCCGGCGAGCAGTACTTC
CDR3aa: CSAPPVVAGWPGEQYF
len: 16
d_gene: TRBD2
j_gene: TRBJ2-7
abundance: -
v_gene: TRBV20-1

CDR3nt: TGTGCCTCCGGGGCCCAGGGCAGGGAGACCCAGTACTTC
CDR3aa: CASGAQGRETQYF
len: 13
d_gene: -
j_gene: TRBJ2-5
abundance: many
v_gene: TRBV25-1

CDR3nt: TGTGCCTGGAATTACAACTATGGCTACACCTTC
CDR3aa: CAWNYNYGYTF
len: 11
d_gene: -
j_gene: TRBJ1-2
abundance: few
v_gene: TRBV30

CDR3nt: TGCAGTGCTAGAGTCAGACCGGACCAAGAGACCCAGTACTTC
CDR3aa: CSARVRPDQETQYF
len: 14
d_gene: -
j_gene: TRBJ2-5
abundance: -
v_gene: TRBV20-1

CDR3nt: TGTGCCAGCAGCTTACTGGGATCAAATACGCAGTATTTT
CDR3aa: CASSLLGSNTQYF
len: 13
d_gene: -
j_gene: TRBJ2-3
abundance: few
v_gene: TRBV7-3

CDR3nt: TGTGCCAGCAGTCGTACCTGGGACAGGGGGGGCGGAGAGCAGTTCTTC
CDR3aa: CASSRTWDRGGGEQFF
len: 16
d_gene: TRBD1
j_gene: TRBJ2-1
abundance: few
v_gene: TRBV6-2/TRBV6-3

CDR3nt: TGCGCCAGCAGCTTGGCCCGGTCGGGGACTGAAGCTTTCTTT
CDR3aa: CASSLARSGTEAFF
len: 14
d_gene: -
j_gene: TRBJ1-1
abundance: -
v_gene: TRBV5-1

CDR3nt: TGTGCCAGCAGCTTAACCGGGACTACAGACACCGGGGAGCTGTTTTTT
CDR3aa: CASSLTGTTDTGELFF
len: 16
d_gene: TRBD2
j_gene: TRBJ2-2
abundance: -
v_gene: TRBV7-6

CDR3nt: TGTGCCAGCAGCTTGGACAGGGGGTTTTCTGGAAACACCATATATTTT
CDR3aa: CASSLDRGFSGNTIYF
len: 16
d_gene: TRBD1
j_gene: TRBJ1-3
abundance: -
v_gene: TRBV5-4

CDR3nt: TGTGCCAGCAGTTACGGGCCGGGACTCAGCACAGATACGCAGTATTTT
CDR3aa: CASSYGPGLSTDTQYF
len: 16
d_gene: -
j_gene: TRBJ2-3
abundance: few
v_gene: TRBV6-2/TRBV6-3

CDR3nt: TGTGCCAGCAGACTAGCGGGGTACAATGAGCAGTTCTTC
CDR3aa: CASRLAGYNEQFF
len: 13
d_gene: TRBD2
j_gene: TRBJ2-1
abundance: many
v_gene: TRBV7-9

CDR3nt: TGTGCCAGCAGTTTAACCCGTCAACTCGCCGGGAGCCGGGGGGATAATGAGCAGTTCTTC
CDR3aa: CASSLTRQLAGSRGDNEQFF
len: 20
d_gene: TRBD2
j_gene: TRBJ2-1
abundance: -
v_gene: TRBV12-3/TRBV12-4

CDR3nt: TGTGCCAGCAGCCAAGAGCGGGGCTATGGCACAGATACGCAGTATTTT
CDR3aa: CASSQERGYGTDTQYF
len: 16
d_gene: -
j_gene: TRBJ2-3
abundance: -
v_gene: TRBV3-1

CDR3nt: TGCGCCAGCAGCTTGACTAGCGGCGCACCCACAGATACGCAGTATTTT
CDR3aa: CASSLTSGAPTDTQYF
len: 16
d_gene: TRBD2
j_gene: TRBJ2-3
abundance: -
v_gene: TRBV5-1

CDR3nt: TGTGCCAGCAGTTTAGAAGGTAGCGGGAGGACCGAGCAGTACTTC
CDR3aa: CASSLEGSGRTEQYF
len: 15
d_gene: TRBD2
j_gene: TRBJ2-7
abundance: few
v_gene: TRBV12-3/TRBV12-4

CDR3nt: TGTGCCAGCAGTCTGTACAGGGGTGGAGAGACCCAGTACTTC
CDR3aa: CASSLYRGGETQYF
len: 14
d_gene: TRBD1
j_gene: TRBJ2-5
abundance: -
v_gene: TRBV27

CDR3nt: TGTGCCAGCAGCAAAGATATGTTGAGGGGTTTAATCTACGAGCAGTACTTC
CDR3aa: CASSKDMLRGLIYEQYF
len: 17
d_gene: -
j_gene: TRBJ2-7
abundance: few
v_gene: TRBV21-1

CDR3nt: TGTGCCAGCAGTTCCGGACTCGGCGGGCAGTACTTC
CDR3aa: CASSSGLGGQYF
len: 12
d_gene: -
j_gene: TRBJ2-7
abundance: -
v_gene: TRBV12-3/TRBV12-4

CDR3nt: TGCGCCAGCAGCCAAGTGACAGGGGACCACACTGCGAACACCGGGGAGCTGTTTTTT
CDR3aa: CASSQVTGDHTANTGELFF
len: 19
d_gene: TRBD1
j_gene: TRBJ2-2
abundance: -
v_gene: TRBV4-1

CDR3nt: TGTGCCAGCTCCAGGGGGCACGAACCCCTCCACTTT
CDR3aa: CASSRGHEPLHF
len: 12
d_gene: TRBD1
j_gene: TRBJ1-6
abundance: few
v_gene: TRBV6-2/TRBV6-3

CDR3nt: TGCGCCAGCAGCCCCCGGGCAGGGGTCGTTGAGCAGTACTTC
CDR3aa: CASSPRAGVVEQYF
len: 14
d_gene: -
j_gene: TRBJ2-7
abundance: few
v_gene: TRBV4-3

CDR3nt: TGCGCCAGCAGCCAAGGCCAGGGTCCCGGGGATGAGCAGTTCTTC
CDR3aa: CASSQGQGPGDEQFF
len: 15
d_gene: -
j_gene: TRBJ2-1
abundance: -
v_gene: TRBV4-3

CDR3nt: TGTGCCAGCAGCTTAAGCCAGTGGGGGACACTCGCACCGGAGCCCAGATACGAGCAGTACTTC
CDR3aa: CASSLSQWGTLAPEPRYEQYF
len: 21
d_gene: -
j_gene: TRBJ2-7
abundance: -
v_gene: TRBV7-6

CDR3nt: TGTGCCAGCAGCTTGGACAGGGGCGTAGTCACCGGGGAGCTGTTTTTT
CDR3aa: CASSLDRGVVTGELFF
len: 16
d_gene: TRBD1
j_gene: TRBJ2-2
abundance: -
v_gene: TRBV7-9

CDR3nt: TGTGCCAGCAGCCCCCGACTAGCGGGGGGGCCCATGGGGGGAAATGAGCAGTTCTTC
CDR3aa: CASSPRLAGGPMGGNEQFF
len: 19
d_gene: TRBD2
j_gene: TRBJ2-1
abundance: -
v_gene: TRBV2

CDR3nt: TGTGCCAGCAGCTTAGGACTAGCGGGAGCTTACAATGAGCAGTTCTTC
CDR3aa: CASSLGLAGAYNEQFF
len: 16
d_gene: TRBD2
j_gene: TRBJ2-1
abundance: many
v_gene: TRBV7-9

CDR3nt: TGTGCCAGCAGCCCGCACGACAGGGTCCGCGAGCAGTACTTC
CDR3aa: CASSPHDRVREQYF
len: 14
d_gene: TRBD1
j_gene: TRBJ2-7
abundance: -
v_gene: TRBV4-2

CDR3nt: TGTGCCAGCAGCCGCCGACAGGGGCAGAACACTGAAGCTTTCTTT
CDR3aa: CASSRRQGQNTEAFF
len: 15
d_gene: TRBD1
j_gene: TRBJ1-1
abundance: few
v_gene: TRBV3-1

CDR3nt: TGTGCCAGCAGCTTATATCCACACAGGGAAGGTGGCTACACCTTC
CDR3aa: CASSLYPHREGGYTF
len: 15
d_gene: -
j_gene: TRBJ1-2
abundance: -
v_gene: TRBV7-9

CDR3nt: TGTGCCAGCAGTAGCATAGAACGGAACACTGAAGCTTTCTTT
CDR3aa: CASSSIERNTEAFF
len: 14
d_gene: -
j_gene: TRBJ1-1
abundance: few
v_gene: TRBV2